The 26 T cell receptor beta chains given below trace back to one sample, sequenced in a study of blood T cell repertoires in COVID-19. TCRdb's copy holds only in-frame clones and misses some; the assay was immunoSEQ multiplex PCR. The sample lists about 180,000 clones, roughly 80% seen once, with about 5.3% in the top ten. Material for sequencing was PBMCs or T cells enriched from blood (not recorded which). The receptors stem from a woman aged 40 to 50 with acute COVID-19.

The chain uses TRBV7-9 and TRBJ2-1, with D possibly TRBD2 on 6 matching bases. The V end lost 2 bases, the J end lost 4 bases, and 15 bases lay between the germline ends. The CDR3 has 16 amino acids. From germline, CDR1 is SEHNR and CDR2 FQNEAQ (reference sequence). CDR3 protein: CASSLSSGDIYNEQFF. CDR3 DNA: TGTGCCAGCAGCTTAAGTAGCGGTGACATTTACAATGAGCAGTTCTTC. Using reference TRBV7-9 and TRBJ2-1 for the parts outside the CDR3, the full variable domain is DTGVSQNPRHKITKRGQNVTFRCDPISEHNRLYWYRQTLGQGPEFLTYFQNEAQLEKSRLLSDRFSAERPKGSFSTLEIQRTEQGDSAMYLCASSLSSGDIYNEQFFGPGTRLTVL.

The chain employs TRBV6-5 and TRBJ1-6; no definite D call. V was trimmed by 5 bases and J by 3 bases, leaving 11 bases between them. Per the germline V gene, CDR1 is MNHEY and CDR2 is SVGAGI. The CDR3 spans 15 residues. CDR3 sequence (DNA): TGTGCCAGCAGTCTTTTATACGGCTATAATTCACCCCTCCACTTT. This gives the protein CASSLLYGYNSPLHF.

In nucleotides, the CDR3 is TGCGCCAGCAGCTCCGGCGGGAGGACCTACGAGCAGTACTTC. Translated: CASSSGGRTYEQYF. The chain combines TRBV5-1 with TRBJ2-7; 8 bases align to TRBD2. V lost 3 bases, J lost 2 bases, and 4 bases stayed unmatched. This CDR3 spans 14 amino acids. Germline V gene lookup returns CDR1 SGHRS and CDR2 YFSETQ.

The CDR3 loop reads CAWRPAGSYNEQFF. CDR3 bases: TGTGCCTGGAGACCAGCGGGCTCCTACAATGAGCAGTTCTTC. The chain is built from TRBV30 and TRBJ2-1; TRBD2 might be the D (6 bases). Germline CDR1 is GTSNPN and CDR2 is SVGIG (reference sequence). There are 14 residues in the CDR3. The V end was cut by 3 bases, the J end by 0 bases, with 9 bases between.

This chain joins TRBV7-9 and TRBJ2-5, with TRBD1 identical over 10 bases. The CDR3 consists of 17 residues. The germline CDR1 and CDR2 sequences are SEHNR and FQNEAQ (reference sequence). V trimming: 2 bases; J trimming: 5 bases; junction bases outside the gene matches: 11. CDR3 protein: CASSLRGTGVGAETQYF. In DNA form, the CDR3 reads TGTGCCAGCAGCTTACGTGGGACAGGGGTCGGTGCTGAGACCCAGTACTTC.

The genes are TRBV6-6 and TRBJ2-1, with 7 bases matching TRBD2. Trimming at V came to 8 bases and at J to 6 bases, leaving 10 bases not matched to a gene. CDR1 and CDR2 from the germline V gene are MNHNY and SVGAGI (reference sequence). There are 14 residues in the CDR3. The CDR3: CASFVAGAGNEQFF. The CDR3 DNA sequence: TGTGCCAGCTTTGTCGCGGGAGCTGGCAATGAGCAGTTCTTC.

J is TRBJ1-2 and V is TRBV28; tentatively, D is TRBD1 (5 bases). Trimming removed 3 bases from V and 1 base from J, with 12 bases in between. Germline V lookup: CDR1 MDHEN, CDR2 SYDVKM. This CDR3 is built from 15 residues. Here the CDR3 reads CASSFSGFLNYGYTF. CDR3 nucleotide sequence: TGTGCCAGCAGTTTTTCAGGGTTCCTTAACTATGGCTACACCTTC.

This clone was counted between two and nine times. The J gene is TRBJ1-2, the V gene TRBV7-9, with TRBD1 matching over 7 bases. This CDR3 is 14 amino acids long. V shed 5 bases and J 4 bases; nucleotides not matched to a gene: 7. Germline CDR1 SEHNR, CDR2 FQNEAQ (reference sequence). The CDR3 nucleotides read TGTGCCAGCAGCCTCACGGACAGGACCTATGGCTACACCTTC. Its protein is CASSLTDRTYGYTF.

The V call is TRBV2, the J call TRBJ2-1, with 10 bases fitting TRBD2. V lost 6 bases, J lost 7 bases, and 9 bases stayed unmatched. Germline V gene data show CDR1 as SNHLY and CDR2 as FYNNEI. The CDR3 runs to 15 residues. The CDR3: CASRAGTSVFNEQFF. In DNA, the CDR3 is TGTGCCAGCAGGGCCGGGACTAGCGTTTTTAATGAGCAGTTCTTC.

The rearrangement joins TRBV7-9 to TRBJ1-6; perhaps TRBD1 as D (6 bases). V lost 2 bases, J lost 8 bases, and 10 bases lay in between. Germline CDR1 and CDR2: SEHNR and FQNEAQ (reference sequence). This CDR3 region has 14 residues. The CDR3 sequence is CASSLSGEHSPLHF. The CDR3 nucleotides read TGTGCCAGCAGCTTATCAGGGGAACATTCACCCCTCCACTTT.

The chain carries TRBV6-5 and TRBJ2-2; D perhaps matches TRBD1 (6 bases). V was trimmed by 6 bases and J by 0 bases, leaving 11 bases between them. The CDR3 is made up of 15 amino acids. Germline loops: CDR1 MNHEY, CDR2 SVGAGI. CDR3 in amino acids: CASSPGTPNTGELFF. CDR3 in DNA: TGTGCCAGCAGCCCCGGGACACCGAACACCGGGGAGCTGTTTTTT.

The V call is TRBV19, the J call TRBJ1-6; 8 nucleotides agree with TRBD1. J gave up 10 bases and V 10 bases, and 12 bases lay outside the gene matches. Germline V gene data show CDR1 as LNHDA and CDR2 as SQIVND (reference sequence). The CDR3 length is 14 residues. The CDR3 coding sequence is TGTGCCACCGGGGACAGGCCGCTTCTGTCACCCCTCCACTTT. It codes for CATGDRPLLSPLHF.

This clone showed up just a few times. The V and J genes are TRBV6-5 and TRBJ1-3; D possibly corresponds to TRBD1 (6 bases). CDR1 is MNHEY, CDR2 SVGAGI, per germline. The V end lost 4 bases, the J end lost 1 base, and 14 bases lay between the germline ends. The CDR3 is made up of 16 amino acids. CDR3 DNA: TGTGCCAGCAGTTCCCACGACAGGCATTCTGGAAACACCATATATTTT. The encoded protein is CASSSHDRHSGNTIYF.

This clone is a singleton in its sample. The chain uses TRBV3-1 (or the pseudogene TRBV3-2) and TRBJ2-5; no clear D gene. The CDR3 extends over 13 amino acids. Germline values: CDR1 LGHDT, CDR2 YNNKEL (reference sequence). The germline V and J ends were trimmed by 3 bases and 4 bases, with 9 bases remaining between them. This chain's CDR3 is CASSHRGAETQYF. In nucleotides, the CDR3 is TGTGCCAGCAGCCATCGAGGTGCAGAGACCCAGTACTTC.

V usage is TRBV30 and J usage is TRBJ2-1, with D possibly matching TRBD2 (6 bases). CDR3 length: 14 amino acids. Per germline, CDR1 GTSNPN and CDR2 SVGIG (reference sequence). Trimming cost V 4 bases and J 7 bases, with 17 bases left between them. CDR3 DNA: TGTGCCTGGACTAAAGGTCGGGAGTCAAATGAGCAGTTCTTC. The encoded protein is CAWTKGRESNEQFF.

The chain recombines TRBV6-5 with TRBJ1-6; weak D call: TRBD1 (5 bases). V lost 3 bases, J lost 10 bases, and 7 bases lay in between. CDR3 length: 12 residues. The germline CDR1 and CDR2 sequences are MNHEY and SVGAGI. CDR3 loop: CASSYRGSPLHF. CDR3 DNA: TGTGCCAGCAGTTATAGGGGCTCACCCCTCCACTTT.

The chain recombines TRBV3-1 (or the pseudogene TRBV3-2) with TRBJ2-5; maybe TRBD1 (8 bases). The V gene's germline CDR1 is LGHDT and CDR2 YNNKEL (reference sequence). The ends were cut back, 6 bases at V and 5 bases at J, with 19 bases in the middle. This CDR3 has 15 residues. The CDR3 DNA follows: TGTGCCAGCAGGTTCCTCGGACAGGGAGGGGAGACCCAGTACTTC. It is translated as CASRFLGQGGETQYF.

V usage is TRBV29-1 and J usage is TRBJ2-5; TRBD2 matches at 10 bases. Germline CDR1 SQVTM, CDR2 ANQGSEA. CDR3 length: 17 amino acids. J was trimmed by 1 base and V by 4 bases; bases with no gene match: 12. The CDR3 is CSVGPELAGGTQETQYF. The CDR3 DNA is TGCAGCGTTGGCCCCGAGTTAGCGGGAGGCACCCAAGAGACCCAGTACTTC.

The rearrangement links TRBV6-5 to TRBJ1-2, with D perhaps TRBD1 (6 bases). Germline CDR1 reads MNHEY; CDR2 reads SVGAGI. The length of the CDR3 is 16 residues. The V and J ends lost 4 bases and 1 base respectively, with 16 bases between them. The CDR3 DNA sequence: TGTGCCAGCAGTTCCCCATACCAGGGGATTAACTATGGCTACACCTTC. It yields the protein CASSSPYQGINYGYTF.

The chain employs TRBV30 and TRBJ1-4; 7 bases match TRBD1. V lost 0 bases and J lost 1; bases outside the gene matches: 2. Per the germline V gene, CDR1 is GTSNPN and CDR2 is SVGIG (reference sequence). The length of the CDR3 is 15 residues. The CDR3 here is CAWSVGGRTNEKLFF. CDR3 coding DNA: TGTGCCTGGAGTGTAGGGGGCAGAACTAATGAAAAACTGTTTTTT.

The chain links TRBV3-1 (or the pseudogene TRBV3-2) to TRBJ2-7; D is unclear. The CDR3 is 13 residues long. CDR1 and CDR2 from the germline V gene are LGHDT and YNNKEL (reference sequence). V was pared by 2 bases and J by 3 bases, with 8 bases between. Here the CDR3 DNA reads TGTGCCAGCAGCCAAAACGGTCTCTACGAGCAGTACTTC. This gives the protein CASSQNGLYEQYF.

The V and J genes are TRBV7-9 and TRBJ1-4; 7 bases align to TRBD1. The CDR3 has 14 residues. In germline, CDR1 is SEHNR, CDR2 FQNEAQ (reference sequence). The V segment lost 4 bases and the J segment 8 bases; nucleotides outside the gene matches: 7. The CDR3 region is CASSSRDRGEKLFF. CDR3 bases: TGTGCCAGCAGCTCCCGGGACAGAGGGGAAAAACTGTTTTTT.

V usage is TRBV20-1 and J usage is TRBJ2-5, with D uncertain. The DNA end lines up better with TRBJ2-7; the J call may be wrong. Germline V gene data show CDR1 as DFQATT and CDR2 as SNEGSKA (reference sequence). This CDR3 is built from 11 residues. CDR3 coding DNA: TGCAGTGCCCAAGGAAACTACGAGCAGTACTTC. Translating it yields CSAQGNYEQYF.

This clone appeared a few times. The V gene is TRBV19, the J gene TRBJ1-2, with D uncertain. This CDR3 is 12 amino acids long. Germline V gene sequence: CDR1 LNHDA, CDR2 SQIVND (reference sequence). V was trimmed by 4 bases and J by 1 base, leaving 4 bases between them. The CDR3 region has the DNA TGTGCCAGTAGTAACAGTAACTATGGCTACACCTTC. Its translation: CASSNSNYGYTF.

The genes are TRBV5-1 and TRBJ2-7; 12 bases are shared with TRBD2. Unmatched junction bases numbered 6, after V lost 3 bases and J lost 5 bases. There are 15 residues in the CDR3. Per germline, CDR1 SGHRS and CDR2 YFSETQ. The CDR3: CASSYTRLAGDEQYV. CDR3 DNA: TGCGCCAGCAGCTACACAAGACTAGCGGGAGACGAGCAGTACGTC.

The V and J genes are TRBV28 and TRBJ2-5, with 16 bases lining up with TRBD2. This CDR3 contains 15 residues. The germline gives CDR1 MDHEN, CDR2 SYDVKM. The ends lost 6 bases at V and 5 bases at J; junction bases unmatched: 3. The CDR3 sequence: CASSGTSGRGETQYF. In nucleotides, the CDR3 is TGTGCCAGCAGCGGGACTAGCGGGAGGGGTGAGACCCAGTACTTC. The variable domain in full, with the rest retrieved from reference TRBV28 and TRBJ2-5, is DVKVTQSSRYLVKRTGEKVFLECVQDMDHENMFWYRQDPGLGLRLIYFSYDVKMKEKGDIPEGYSVSREKKERFSLILESASTNQTSMYLCASSGTSGRGETQYFGPGTRLLVL.